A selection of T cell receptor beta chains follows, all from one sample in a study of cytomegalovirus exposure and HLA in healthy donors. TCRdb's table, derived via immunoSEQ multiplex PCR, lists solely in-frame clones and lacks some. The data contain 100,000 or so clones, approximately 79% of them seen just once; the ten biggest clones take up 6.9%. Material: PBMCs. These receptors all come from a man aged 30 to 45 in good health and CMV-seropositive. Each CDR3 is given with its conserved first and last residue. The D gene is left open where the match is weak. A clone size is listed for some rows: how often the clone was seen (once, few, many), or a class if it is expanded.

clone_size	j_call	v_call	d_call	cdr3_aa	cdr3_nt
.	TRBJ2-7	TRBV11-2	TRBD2	CASSLERGGGLAPYEQYF	TGTGCCAGCAGCTTAGAGAGAGGTGGGGGACTAGCACCCTACGAGCAGTACTTC
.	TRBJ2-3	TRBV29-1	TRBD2	CSVDVSGTPPDTQYF	TGCAGCGTTGATGTTAGCGGGACCCCGCCAGATACGCAGTATTTT
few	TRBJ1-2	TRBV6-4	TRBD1	CASSPGGGGYTF	TGTGCCAGCAGCCCAGGGGGCGGTGGCTACACCTTC
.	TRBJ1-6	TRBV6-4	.	CASSVGQGLSPLHF	TGTGCCAGCAGTGTGGGCCAGGGGCTTTCACCCCTCCACTTT
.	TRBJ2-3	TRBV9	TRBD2	CASSRMSSGGSTDTQYF	TGTGCCAGCAGCCGGATGAGTAGCGGGGGCAGCACAGATACGCAGTATTTT
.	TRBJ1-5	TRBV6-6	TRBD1	CASSSRQGSNQPQHF	TGTGCCAGCAGCTCCCGACAGGGGAGTAATCAGCCCCAGCATTTT
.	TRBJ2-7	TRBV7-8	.	CASSPTGSYEQYF	TGTGCCAGCAGCCCGACGGGCTCCTACGAGCAGTACTTC
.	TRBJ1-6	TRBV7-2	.	CASSRDGGDSPLHF	TGTGCCAGCAGCCGTGACGGGGGGGATTCACCCCTCCACTTT
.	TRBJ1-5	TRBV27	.	CASSLNRGNQPQHF	TGTGCCAGCAGTTTGAACAGGGGCAATCAGCCCCAGCATTTT
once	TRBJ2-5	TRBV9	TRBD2	CASSGGGYQETQYF	TGTGCCAGCAGCGGGGGAGGGTACCAAGAGACCCAGTACTTC
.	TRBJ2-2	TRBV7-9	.	CASLRDTGELFF	TGTGCCAGCCTCCGAGACACCGGGGAGCTGTTTTTT
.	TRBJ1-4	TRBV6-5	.	CASRNFAQGEKLFF	TGTGCCAGCCGAAATTTTGCCCAGGGAGAAAAACTGTTTTTT
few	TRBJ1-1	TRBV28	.	CASSWSWLDRMVTEAFF	TGTGCCAGCAGTTGGAGTTGGCTTGACCGGATGGTAACTGAAGCTTTCTTT
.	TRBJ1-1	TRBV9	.	CASSVEGSNTEAFF	TGTGCCAGCAGCGTGGAGGGTTCGAACACTGAAGCTTTCTTT
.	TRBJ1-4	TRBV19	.	CASSKNAGVNEKLFF	TGTGCCAGTAGTAAGAACGCAGGCGTTAATGAAAAACTGTTTTTT
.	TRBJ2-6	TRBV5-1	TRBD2	CASSGGLAGSGANVLTF	TGCGCCAGCAGCGGGGGACTAGCGGGGTCTGGGGCCAACGTCCTGACTTTC
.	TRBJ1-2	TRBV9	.	CASSEGGSNRIGYGYTF	TGTGCCAGCAGCGAGGGAGGGTCGAACCGTATAGGCTATGGCTACACCTTC
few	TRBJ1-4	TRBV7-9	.	CTSSSLEDGLFF	TGTACCAGCAGCTCCCTGGAGGATGGACTGTTTTTT
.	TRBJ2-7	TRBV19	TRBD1	CASSIGTGTREQYF	TGTGCCAGTAGTATAGGGACAGGGACTCGCGAGCAGTACTTC
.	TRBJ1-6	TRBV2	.	CASSGGDHNSPLHF	TGTGCCAGCAGTGGAGGAGATCATAATTCACCCCTCCACTTT
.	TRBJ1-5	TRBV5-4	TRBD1	CASSRDRDQPQHF	TGTGCCAGCAGCCGGGACAGGGATCAGCCCCAGCATTTT
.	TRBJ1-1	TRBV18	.	CASSPPVRGANTEAFF	TGTGCCAGCTCACCCCCGGTCCGGGGTGCGAACACTGAAGCTTTCTTT
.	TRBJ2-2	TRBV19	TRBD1	CASSSGQANTGELFF	TGTGCCAGTAGTTCGGGACAGGCGAACACCGGGGAGCTGTTTTTT
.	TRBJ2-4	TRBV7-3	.	CASSFTRVDIQYF	TGTGCCAGCAGCTTTACCAGGGTTGACATTCAGTACTTC
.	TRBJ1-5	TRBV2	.	CASSGLRGYSNQPQHF	TGTGCCAGCAGTGGACTGAGGGGGTATAGCAATCAGCCCCAGCATTTT
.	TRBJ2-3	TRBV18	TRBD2	CASSPRGGPGDTQYF	TGTGCCAGCTCACCCCGGGGGGGCCCGGGCGATACGCAGTATTTT
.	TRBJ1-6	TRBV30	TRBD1	CAWSVQGASPLHF	TGTGCCTGGAGTGTCCAGGGGGCTTCACCCCTCCACTTT
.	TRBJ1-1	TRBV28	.	CASGWAINTEAFF	TGTGCCAGCGGTTGGGCGATCAACACTGAAGCTTTCTTT
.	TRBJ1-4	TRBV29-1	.	CSVEGQTNEKLFF	TGCAGCGTTGAAGGCCAGACTAATGAAAAACTGTTTTTT
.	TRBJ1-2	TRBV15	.	CATSREWGGGDGHTF	TGTGCCACCAGCAGGGAGTGGGGCGGAGGGGATGGCCACACCTTC
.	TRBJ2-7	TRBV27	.	CASSAGTLYEQYF	TGTGCCAGCAGTGCCGGGACACTATACGAGCAGTACTTC
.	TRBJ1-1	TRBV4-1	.	CASSQIGQKNTEAFF	TGCGCCAGCAGCCAAATAGGACAGAAGAACACTGAAGCTTTCTTT
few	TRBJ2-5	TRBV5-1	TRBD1	CASSFGTDKETQYF	TGCGCCAGCAGCTTCGGGACAGATAAAGAGACCCAGTACTTC
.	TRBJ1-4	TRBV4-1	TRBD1	CASSQAGQGREKLFF	TGCGCCAGCAGCCAAGCGGGACAGGGGAGGGAAAAACTGTTTTTT
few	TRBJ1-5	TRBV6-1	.	CASSVRTQGQPQHF	TGTGCCAGCAGTGTCAGGACGCAGGGACAGCCCCAGCATTTT
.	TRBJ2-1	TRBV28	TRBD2	CASRLAGAHLGNNEQFF	TGTGCCAGCAGACTAGCGGGGGCCCATCTGGGTAACAATGAGCAGTTCTTC